These T cell receptor beta chains were read from a single sample in a study of identical twins. One entry per CDR3 protein, called by TCRdb with MiXCR from the 5' RACE reads. The top ten clones hold 40% of a sample with about 190,000 distinct CDR3 sequences, more than 15% of them seen once. The sample was also linked to a second study, of T cells expressing NK-cell markers.

The sequenced sample consisted of CD8+ T cells sorted from blood. The receptors originated from a woman aged 18-29 years in good health. Each CDR3 is given with its conserved first and last residue. A D gene is named only where the DNA matches it firmly. Size is stated for part of the rows, as once, few or many counts, or as a class when the clone is expanded.

TRBV11-2	NA	TRBJ1-5	NA	CASSLRSGIPRGTNQPQHF	TGTGCCAGCAGCTTACGTTCAGGGATCCCCCGGGGCACAAATCAGCCCCAGCATTTT
TRBV3-1	NA	TRBJ2-7	NA	CASSQGRSYEQYF	TGTGCCAGCAGCCAAGGACGGTCCTACGAGCAGTACTTC
TRBV6-5	NA	TRBJ2-4	NA	CASSYSYPTGAVYIQYF	TGTGCCAGCAGTTACTCTTACCCGACAGGAGCTGTTTACATTCAGTACTTC
TRBV27	NA	TRBJ1-5	NA	CASRGDLGNQPQHF	TGTGCCAGCAGGGGGGATCTGGGCAATCAGCCCCAGCATTTT
TRBV5-6	NA	TRBJ2-1	TRBD1	CASSLPGGRSSYNEQFF	TGTGCCAGCAGCTTGCCAGGGGGACGGAGCTCCTACAATGAGCAGTTCTTC
TRBV6-2/TRBV6-3	NA	TRBJ1-2	NA	CASNLGFTGPPTF	TGTGCCAGCAACTTGGGGTTCACAGGGCCACCGACCTTC
TRBV5-6	few	TRBJ2-7	NA	CASSLGGLHYEQYF	TGTGCCAGCAGCTTGGGAGGCCTTCATTACGAGCAGTACTTC
TRBV5-1	NA	TRBJ2-7	NA	CASSSWTDSTAEQYF	TGCGCCAGCAGCTCCTGGACGGATTCAACGGCCGAGCAGTACTTC
TRBV7-9	few	TRBJ2-2	NA	CASTSPRGGELFF	TGTGCCAGCACCTCACCTCGGGGCGGGGAGCTGTTTTTT
TRBV9	NA	TRBJ2-7	TRBD2	CASSTSGRVGNEQYF	TGTGCCAGCAGCACTAGCGGGAGGGTTGGAAACGAGCAGTACTTC
TRBV7-9	few	TRBJ2-1	NA	CASSLGPRNEQFF	TGTGCCAGCAGCTTAGGCCCTAGGAATGAGCAGTTCTTC
TRBV10-2	few	TRBJ2-5	NA	CASSESRALLMETQYF	TGCGCCAGCAGTGAGTCGAGGGCCCTTTTAATGGAGACCCAGTACTTC
TRBV11-1	NA	TRBJ2-4	NA	CASSPWWAGAHRGNIQYF	TGTGCCAGCAGCCCCTGGTGGGCGGGGGCCCACCGCGGAAACATTCAGTACTTC
TRBV5-5	few	TRBJ2-3	NA	CASSPIAQVTDTQYF	TGTGCCAGCAGCCCCATCGCGCAGGTCACAGATACGCAGTATTTT
TRBV5-1	few	TRBJ2-2	NA	CASSFVGSGTGELFF	TGCGCCAGCAGCTTTGTCGGATCGGGAACCGGGGAGCTGTTTTTT
TRBV30	NA	TRBJ2-3	NA	CAWSVSWGALADTQYF	TGTGCCTGGAGTGTATCCTGGGGGGCGCTTGCAGATACGCAGTATTTT
TRBV11-2	NA	TRBJ1-1	TRBD1	CASSLIGQGENTEAFF	TGTGCCAGCAGCCTCATCGGACAGGGGGAGAACACTGAAGCTTTCTTT
TRBV18	NA	TRBJ1-6	NA	CASSPGRQMGRSPLHF	TGTGCCAGCTCACCAGGACGACAGATGGGTCGTTCACCCCTCCACTTT
TRBV5-4	NA	TRBJ2-4	NA	CASSLWVGTKNIQYF	TGTGCCAGCAGCCTCTGGGTCGGTACCAAAAACATTCAGTACTTC
TRBV12-3/TRBV12-4	NA	TRBJ2-3	NA	CASSLSGTSFTDTQYF	TGTGCCAGCAGTTTATCGGGGACTTCCTTCACAGATACGCAGTATTTT
TRBV12-3/TRBV12-4	many	TRBJ1-1	NA	CASSLAGGNTEAFF	TGTGCCAGCAGTTTAGCTGGGGGGAACACTGAAGCTTTCTTT
TRBV2	NA	TRBJ2-7	NA	CASSPGRNLREQYF	TGTGCCAGCAGTCCTGGAAGAAACCTACGCGAGCAGTACTTC
TRBV6-1	few	TRBJ2-5	TRBD2	CASSLLAGGKETQYF	TGTGCCAGCAGCCTATTAGCGGGAGGGAAAGAGACCCAGTACTTC
TRBV20-1	few	TRBJ1-1	NA	CSAQTMNTEAFF	TGCAGTGCTCAGACAATGAACACTGAAGCTTTCTTT